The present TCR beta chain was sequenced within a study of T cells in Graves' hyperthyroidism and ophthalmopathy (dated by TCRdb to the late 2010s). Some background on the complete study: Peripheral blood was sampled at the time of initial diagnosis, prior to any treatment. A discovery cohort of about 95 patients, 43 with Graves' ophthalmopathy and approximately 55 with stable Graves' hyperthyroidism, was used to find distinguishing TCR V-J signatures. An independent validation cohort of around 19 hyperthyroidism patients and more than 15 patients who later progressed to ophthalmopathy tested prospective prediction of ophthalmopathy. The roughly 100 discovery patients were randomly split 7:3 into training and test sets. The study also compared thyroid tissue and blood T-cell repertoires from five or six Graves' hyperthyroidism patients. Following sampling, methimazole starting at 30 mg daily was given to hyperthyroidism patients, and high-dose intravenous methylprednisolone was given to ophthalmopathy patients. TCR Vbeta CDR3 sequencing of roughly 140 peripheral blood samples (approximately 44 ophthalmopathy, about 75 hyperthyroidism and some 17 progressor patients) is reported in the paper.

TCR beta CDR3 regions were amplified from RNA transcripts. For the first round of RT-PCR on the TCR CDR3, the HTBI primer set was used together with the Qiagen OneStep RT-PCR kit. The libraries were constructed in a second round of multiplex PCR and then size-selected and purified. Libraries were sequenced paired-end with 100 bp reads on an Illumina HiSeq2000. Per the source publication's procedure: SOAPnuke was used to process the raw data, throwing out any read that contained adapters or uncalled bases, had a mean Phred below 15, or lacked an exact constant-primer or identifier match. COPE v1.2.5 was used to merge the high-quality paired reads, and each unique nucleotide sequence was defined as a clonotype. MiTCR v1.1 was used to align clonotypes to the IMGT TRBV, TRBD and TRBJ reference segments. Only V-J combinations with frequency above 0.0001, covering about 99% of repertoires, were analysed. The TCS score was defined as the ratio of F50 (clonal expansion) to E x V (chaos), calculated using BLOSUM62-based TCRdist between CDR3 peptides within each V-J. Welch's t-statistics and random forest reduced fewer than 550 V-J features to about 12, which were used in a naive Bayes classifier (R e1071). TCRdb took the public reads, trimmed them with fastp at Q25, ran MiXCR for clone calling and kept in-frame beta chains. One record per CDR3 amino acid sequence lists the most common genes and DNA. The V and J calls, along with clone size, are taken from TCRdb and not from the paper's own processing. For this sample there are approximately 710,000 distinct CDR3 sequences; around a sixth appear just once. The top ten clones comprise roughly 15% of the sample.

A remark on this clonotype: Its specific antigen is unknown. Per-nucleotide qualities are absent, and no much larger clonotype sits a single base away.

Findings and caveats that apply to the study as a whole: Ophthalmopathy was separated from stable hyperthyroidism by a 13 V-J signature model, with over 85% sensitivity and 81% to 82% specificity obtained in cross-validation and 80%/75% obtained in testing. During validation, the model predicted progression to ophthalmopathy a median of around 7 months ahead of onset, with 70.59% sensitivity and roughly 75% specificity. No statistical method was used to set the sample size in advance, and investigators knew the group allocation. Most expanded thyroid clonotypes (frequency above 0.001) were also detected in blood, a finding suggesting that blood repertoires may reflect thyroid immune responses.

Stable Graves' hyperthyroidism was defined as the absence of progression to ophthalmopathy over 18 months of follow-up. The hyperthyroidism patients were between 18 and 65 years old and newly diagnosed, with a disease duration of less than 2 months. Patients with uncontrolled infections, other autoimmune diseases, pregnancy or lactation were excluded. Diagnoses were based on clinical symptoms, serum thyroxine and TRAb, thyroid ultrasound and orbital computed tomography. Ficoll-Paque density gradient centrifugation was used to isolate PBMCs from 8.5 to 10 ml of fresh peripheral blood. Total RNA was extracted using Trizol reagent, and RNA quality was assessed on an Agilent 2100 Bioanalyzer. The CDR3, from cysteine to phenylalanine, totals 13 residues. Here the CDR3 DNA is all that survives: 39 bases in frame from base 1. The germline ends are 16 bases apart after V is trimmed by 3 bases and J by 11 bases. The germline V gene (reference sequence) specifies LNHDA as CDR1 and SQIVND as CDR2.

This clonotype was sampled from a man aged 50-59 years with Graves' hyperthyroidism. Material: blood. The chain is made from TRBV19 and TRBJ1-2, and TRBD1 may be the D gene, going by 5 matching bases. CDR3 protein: CASSIVEGNRYTF. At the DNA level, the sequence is TGTGCCAGTAGTATTGTGGAGGGGAATCGGTACACCTTC. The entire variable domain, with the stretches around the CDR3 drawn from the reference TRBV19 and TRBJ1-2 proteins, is DGGITQSPKYLFRKEGQNVTLSCEQNLNHDAMYWYRQDPGQGLRLIYYSQIVNDFQKGDIAEGYSVSREKKESFPLTVTSAQKNPTAFYLCASSIVEGNRYTFGSGTRLTVV.